The rows below give T cell receptor beta chains drawn from one sample of a study of blood T cell repertoires in COVID-19. This table comes from immunoSEQ multiplex PCR, and its TCRdb copy is limited to in-frame clones, with some not included. This table holds more than 300,000 clones, roughly 90% found once. The sample comprised peripheral blood. These receptors were taken from a man aged 18 to 30 who had recovered from COVID-19. Both conserved end residues are part of each CDR3. A D gene is named only where the DNA matches it firmly. Where a row states a size, it is once, few, many or the class of an expanded clone; other rows omit it.

CDR3nt | CDR3aa | abundance | d_gene | j_gene | v_gene
TGTGCCAGCGCCCAGGACAGGGGAGATCTATCGGGCTTCGTCGAGCAGTACTTC | CASAQDRGDLSGFVEQYF | - | TRBD1 | TRBJ2-7 | TRBV5-8
TGTGCCAGCAGTTACTCGACTAGCGGGGGAAACCCATACGAGCAGTACTTC | CASSYSTSGGNPYEQYF | - | TRBD2 | TRBJ2-7 | TRBV6-2/TRBV6-3
TGTGCCAGCAGAGGGTATGAGGGGGCTTACGAGCAGTACTTC | CASRGYEGAYEQYF | few | TRBD1 | TRBJ2-7 | TRBV25-1
TGTGCCAGCAGCATGGGAGGGGGGGGAAATCAGCCCCAGCATTTT | CASSMGGGGNQPQHF | once | - | TRBJ1-5 | TRBV9
TGTGCCAGCAGCTTTTCGACTAGCGGAAGCCAAGAGACCCAGTACTTC | CASSFSTSGSQETQYF | - | TRBD2 | TRBJ2-5 | TRBV7-6
TGTGCCAGCACTCCCCACCCCGGGCGGGAGCTTAACTACGAGCAGTACTTC | CASTPHPGRELNYEQYF | - | TRBD2 | TRBJ2-7 | TRBV7-8
TGTGCCAGCAGCTTAGGGGAGTCCACCTACAATGAGCAGTTCTTC | CASSLGESTYNEQFF | - | - | TRBJ2-1 | TRBV7-8
TGTGCCAGCAGCTTATTTGGGCCAGATCTCGCAGATACGCAGTATTTT | CASSLFGPDLADTQYF | - | - | TRBJ2-3 | TRBV7-3
TGTGCCAGCAGCTCCGGGACTGGATTCTACGAGCAGTACTTC | CASSSGTGFYEQYF | - | - | TRBJ2-7 | TRBV7-9
TGTGCCAGCACCCCCGCCGGGACTGAAGCTTTCTTT | CASTPAGTEAFF | - | - | TRBJ1-1 | TRBV7-9
TGTGCCAGCAGCGTGGCCCGGGACTCTCAAGCTTTCTTT | CASSVARDSQAFF | - | - | TRBJ1-1 | TRBV9
TGTGCCAGCAGCCAGGGGACTGAAGCTTTCTTT | CASSQGTEAFF | - | - | TRBJ1-1 | TRBV6-5
TGTGCCAGCAGCTCACCCTCCGCAGGGAAGGGAAACACCATATATTTT | CASSSPSAGKGNTIYF | - | - | TRBJ1-3 | TRBV7-9
TGTGCCAGCAACAGGGGCGGCAATCAGCCCCAGCATTTT | CASNRGGNQPQHF | - | TRBD1 | TRBJ1-5 | TRBV6-5
TGTGCCAGCAGTAGGGGCACTGAAGCTTTCTTT | CASSRGTEAFF | - | - | TRBJ1-1 | TRBV28
TGCGCCAGCAAACACCCGGGACTAGCAACAGATACGCAGTATTTT | CASKHPGLATDTQYF | - | TRBD2 | TRBJ2-3 | TRBV10-2
TGTGCCAGCACCTTAAGGGGACAGGGAAATTCACCCCTCCACTTT | CASTLRGQGNSPLHF | - | TRBD1 | TRBJ1-6 | TRBV27
TGTGCCAGCTCACAAGGACAGGGGAGGGCTGAAGCTTTCTTT | CASSQGQGRAEAFF | once | TRBD1 | TRBJ1-1 | TRBV18
TGCGCCAGCAGCCAGCCAACTAGCGGGAGGCACACAGATACGCAGTATTTT | CASSQPTSGRHTDTQYF | - | TRBD2 | TRBJ2-3 | TRBV4-1
TGTGCCAGCAGCCATTACAGGGCGAAGTATGAAAAACTGTTTTTT | CASSHYRAKYEKLFF | - | - | TRBJ1-4 | TRBV3-1/TRBV3-2
TGCGCCAGCAGCAGACAGGCTGACACTGAAGCTTTCTTT | CASSRQADTEAFF | - | - | TRBJ1-1 | TRBV5-1
TGCGCCAGCAGCTTGACGCCCGCAGGATTAGATGCCGGGGAGCTGTTTTTT | CASSLTPAGLDAGELFF | - | - | TRBJ2-2 | TRBV5-1
TGTGCCAGCAGCCAATCCCAAGCGGGGGGCATAGGTGGCTACACCTTC | CASSQSQAGGIGGYTF | - | - | TRBJ1-2 | TRBV4-2
TGTGCCAGCAGTCCCCGCGAGATACCAGGGGGCAACTCCTACGAGCAGTACTTC | CASSPREIPGGNSYEQYF | - | TRBD1 | TRBJ2-7 | TRBV27
TGTGCCAGTAGTATGGGGCGACAACATACGGGAAACACCATATATTTT | CASSMGRQHTGNTIYF | - | - | TRBJ1-3 | TRBV19
TGTGCCTGGGCCCCTGGGGGGGCGCCCCTCCACTTT | CAWAPGGAPLHF | - | - | TRBJ1-6 | TRBV30
TGTGCCAGCAGCGGGGAGATCGGCCAGCCCCAGCATTTT | CASSGEIGQPQHF | - | - | TRBJ1-5 | TRBV9
TGTGCCAGCAGCGTAGCGGGAGCCTACGAGCAGTACTTC | CASSVAGAYEQYF | - | TRBD2 | TRBJ2-7 | TRBV5-6
TGTGCCACCAGTGAGGCAGGGGGCGATGAGCAGTTCTTC | CATSEAGGDEQFF | once | TRBD1 | TRBJ2-1 | TRBV24-1
TGTGCCAGCAGGGGGACAGGATACTCTGGAAACACCATATATTTT | CASRGTGYSGNTIYF | - | TRBD1 | TRBJ1-3 | TRBV2
TGTGCCAGCAGCCAAGATCCCCAGGGGGCCGGCGGGGAGCTGTTTTTT | CASSQDPQGAGGELFF | - | TRBD1 | TRBJ2-2 | TRBV3-1/TRBV3-2
TGTGCCAGCAGTTACTCGGGAGGGAACACTGAAGCTTTCTTT | CASSYSGGNTEAFF | - | - | TRBJ1-1 | TRBV6-5
TGTGCCAGCAGCAGCAGGGGGGTCATCTCAAGCACAGATACGCAGTATTTT | CASSSRGVISSTDTQYF | - | - | TRBJ2-3 | TRBV7-9
TGTGCCAGCAGCTTAAAAGACCCTATCTGGGGGGCTGAAGCTTTCTTT | CASSLKDPIWGAEAFF | - | - | TRBJ1-1 | TRBV11-2
TGTGCCAGCAGTCCCGGGACAGACCACTACGAGCAGTACTTC | CASSPGTDHYEQYF | - | TRBD1 | TRBJ2-7 | TRBV6-5
TGTGCCAGCAGCAATTCGTTTACACCCACTAATGAAAAACTGTTTTTT | CASSNSFTPTNEKLFF | once | - | TRBJ1-4 | TRBV21-1
TGTGCCAGCAGAGAACAGGGGCCTAACTACGAGCAGTACTTC | CASREQGPNYEQYF | - | TRBD1 | TRBJ2-7 | TRBV2
TGTGCCAGCTCACGGCAGGCCTACGAGCAGTACTTC | CASSRQAYEQYF | once | - | TRBJ2-7 | TRBV18
TGCGCCAGCAGCCATAACGTACAGGGTAGTTTTAGGAACACTGAAGCTTTCTTT | CASSHNVQGSFRNTEAFF | - | - | TRBJ1-1 | TRBV4-1